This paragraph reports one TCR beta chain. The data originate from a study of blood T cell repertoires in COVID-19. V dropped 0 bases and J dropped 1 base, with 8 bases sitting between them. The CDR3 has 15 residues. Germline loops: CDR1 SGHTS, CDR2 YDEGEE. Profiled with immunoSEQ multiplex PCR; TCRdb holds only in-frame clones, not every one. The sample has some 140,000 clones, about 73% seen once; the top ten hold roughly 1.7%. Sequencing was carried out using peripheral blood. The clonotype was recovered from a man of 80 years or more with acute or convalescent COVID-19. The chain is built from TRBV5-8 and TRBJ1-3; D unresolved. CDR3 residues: CASSLGEFSGNTIYF. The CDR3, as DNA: TGTGCCAGCAGCTTGGGAGAGTTTTCTGGAAACACCATATATTTT.